This entry concerns a single T cell receptor beta chain. This entry is derived from a study of blood T cell repertoires in COVID-19. Looking at the study overall: Samples of COVID-19 (acute and convalescent) were obtained from the United States, Italy and Spain. Nucleic acid was either cDNA or gDNA, and it came from T cells, B-cell-depleted T cells, or PBMCs.

The CDR3 has 15 amino acids. Looked up from germline, CDR1 is SGHDN and CDR2 is FVKESK. Trimming removed 3 bases at V and 5 bases at J, with 16 bases between. Authors' data handling: Estimated nucleated cell counts came from reference gene primer amplification. Libraries were prepared by immunoSEQ multiplex PCR; TCRdb keeps only in-frame clonotypes and omits some of them. V and J calls and clone size come straight from that table; D and trimming were deduced from the DNA. The top ten clones hold about 4% of a sample with around 150,000 clones, about nine tenths of them seen once. The origin of this receptor is a woman aged 60-70 years with active or convalescent COVID-19. The source material was peripheral blood. The chain is built from TRBV14 and TRBJ1-1; D is possibly TRBD1 (6 bases). The CDR3 protein is CASSQKQGMGTEAFF. In nucleotides, the CDR3 is TGTGCCAGCAGCCAGAAACAGGGTATGGGGACTGAAGCTTTCTTT.